The 32 T cell receptor beta chains below all came from one sample that was sequenced in a study of control samples from healthy donors and cancer patients. The assay was immunoSEQ multiplex PCR, and TCRdb's table has in-frame clones only and misses some. The sample has about 98,000 clones, roughly 86% seen once. Material for sequencing was blood. The receptors were gathered from a man aged 55 to 70 in good health.

This rearrangement joins TRBV19 to TRBJ1-5; no reliable D call. Trimming took off 2 bases at V and 3 bases at J, with 11 bases between the two ends. From germline, CDR1 is LNHDA and CDR2 SQIVND (reference sequence). The CDR3 is 15 amino acids. The CDR3 nucleotides are TGTGCCAGTAGTATACCCCCCGCGCTCAATCAGCCCCAGCATTTT. Translating gives CASSIPPALNQPQHF.

V usage is TRBV5-1 and J usage is TRBJ1-2; D gene ambiguous. The CDR3 runs 15 residues. Deletions cut 0 bases from V and 0 bases from J, with 9 bases between. Per the germline V gene, CDR1 is SGHRS and CDR2 is YFSETQ. As DNA, the CDR3 is TGCGCCAGCAGCTTGGAACATACCACTAACTATGGCTACACCTTC. Protein sequence: CASSLEHTTNYGYTF.

The J gene is TRBJ2-1, the V gene TRBV28; 8 positions match TRBD1. Losses at the gene ends were 2 bases for V and 4 bases for J; bases not matched to a gene: 4. This CDR3 has 15 amino acids. Germline values: CDR1 MDHEN, CDR2 SYDVKM. CDR3 sequence: CASSLRDRSYNEQFF. The CDR3 DNA reads as TGTGCCAGCAGTTTACGGGACAGGAGTTACAATGAGCAGTTCTTC. Based on the CDR3 plus reference TRBV28 and TRBJ2-1, the full variable domain is DVKVTQSSRYLVKRTGEKVFLECVQDMDHENMFWYRQDPGLGLRLIYFSYDVKMKEKGDIPEGYSVSREKKERFSLILESASTNQTSMYLCASSLRDRSYNEQFFGPGTRLTVL.

In nucleotides, the CDR3 is TGTGCCAGCAGCTTACTCCGGGGACAGGGGGTGGAAGAGACCCAGTACTTC. Translating it yields CASSLLRGQGVEETQYF. This chain links TRBV11-2 with TRBJ2-5; 11 nucleotides line up with TRBD1. Germline V gives CDR1 SGHAT, CDR2 FQNNGV. The CDR3 extends over 17 amino acids. The V segment lost 2 bases and the J segment 3 bases; nucleotides outside the gene matches: 8.

This clone showed up just a few times. This chain connects TRBV7-9 to TRBJ2-2; D is perhaps TRBD2 (5 bases). There are 15 residues in the CDR3. V lost 4 bases, J lost 1 base, and 10 bases lay in between. CDR1 is SEHNR and CDR2 is FQNEAQ in the germline V gene (reference sequence). The CDR3 DNA follows: TGTGCCAGCAGCTGGGTGGGAGAGAACACCGGGGAGCTGTTTTTT. As protein: CASSWVGENTGELFF.

This sequence joins TRBV6-5 and TRBJ1-2; the match to TRBD1 covers 7 bases. V was clipped by 7 bases and J by 4 bases; unmatched bases: 9. There are 14 residues in the CDR3. Per the germline V gene, CDR1 is MNHEY and CDR2 is SVGAGI. This CDR3 is CASIFGQDLYGYTF. CDR3 DNA: TGTGCCAGCATCTTTGGACAGGACCTCTATGGCTACACCTTC.

The chain joins TRBV5-1 to TRBJ2-5; 7 positions match TRBD2. The germline V gene has CDR1 SGHRS and CDR2 YFSETQ. The CDR3 runs 14 residues. With V trimmed by 0 bases and J by 5 bases, 4 bases remained unmatched. The CDR3 sequence is CASSLAPGGETQYF. The CDR3 nucleotides read TGCGCCAGCAGCTTGGCCCCCGGGGGGGAGACCCAGTACTTC.

The sample holds a few counts of this clone. The rearrangement joins TRBV4-2 to TRBJ2-5; 12 nucleotides match TRBD2. J was trimmed by 3 bases and V by 0 bases; bases with no gene match: 8. Looked up from germline, CDR1 is LGHNA and CDR2 is YNFKEQ. CDR3 length: 18 amino acids. The CDR3 DNA follows: TGTGCCAGCAGCCAAGATAAGCTAGCGGGGGGGCCGGAAGAGACCCAGTACTTC. As protein: CASSQDKLAGGPEETQYF.

The V and J genes are TRBV9 and TRBJ1-2; TRBD1 aligns across 11 bases. This CDR3 region has 15 residues. The V segment lost 4 bases and the J segment 2 bases; nucleotides outside the gene matches: 4. Germline V gene sequence: CDR1 SGDLS, CDR2 YYNGEE. The CDR3 is CASSMDRGQNYGYTF. CDR3 in DNA: TGTGCCAGCAGCATGGACAGGGGGCAAAACTATGGCTACACCTTC.

This clone was seen a single time. V and J are TRBV6-6 and TRBJ2-3; D is unclear. V lost 0 bases and J 6 bases, leaving 10 bases between the germline ends. Germline V gives CDR1 MNHNY, CDR2 SVGAGI (reference sequence). This CDR3 is built from 14 residues. CDR3: CASSYSEVSDTQYF. CDR3 nucleotide sequence: TGTGCCAGCAGTTACTCGGAAGTCTCTGATACGCAGTATTTT.

The chain has TRBV11-2 and TRBJ2-3; TRBD2 might be the D (5 bases). Germline CDR1 SGHAT, CDR2 FQNNGV. CDR3 size: 16 residues. V lost 0 bases, J lost 2 bases, and 12 bases lay in between. The CDR3 nucleotides read TGTGCCAGCAGCTTAGATCAGCGGTACCCCACAGATACGCAGTATTTT. Encoded protein: CASSLDQRYPTDTQYF.

The chain joins TRBV4-1 to TRBJ1-4; maybe TRBD1 (6 bases). CDR1 and CDR2 (germline): MGHRA, YSYEKL. The germline V and J ends were trimmed by 4 bases and 5 bases, with 17 bases remaining between them. This CDR3 has 16 amino acids. As DNA, the CDR3 is TGCGCCAGCAGCCTACCAGGGGAGATAACGAATGAAAAACTGTTTTTT. This sequence encodes CASSLPGEITNEKLFF.

The J gene is TRBJ1-2, the V gene TRBV7-9; D possibly corresponds to TRBD1 (5 bases). Germline V lookup: CDR1 SEHNR, CDR2 FQNEAQ (reference sequence). This CDR3 is built from 16 residues. The V end lost 8 bases, the J end lost 10 bases, and 29 bases lay between the germline ends. Written as DNA, the CDR3 is TGTGCCAGCGGGATCCACGGAGGGCAGGGCCGCGTCCCCTACACCTTC. This gives the protein CASGIHGGQGRVPYTF.

V and J are TRBV5-1 and TRBJ2-3; 7 bases agree with TRBD1. With 4 bases clipped from V and 5 bases from J, the junction kept 7 bases outside the gene matches. This CDR3 spans 14 amino acids. From germline, CDR1 is SGHRS and CDR2 YFSETQ. In nucleotides, the CDR3 is TGCGCCAGCAGCGTAAGCCACAGGGGAGATACGCAGTATTTT. This translates into CASSVSHRGDTQYF.

J is TRBJ2-3 and V is TRBV2; TRBD1 matches 7 bases. The length of the CDR3 is 13 residues. The V gene's germline CDR1 is SNHLY and CDR2 FYNNEI. J lost 1 base, V lost 5 bases, and 0 bases had no gene match. The CDR3 reads CASSTGGTDTQYF. The CDR3, as DNA: TGTGCCAGCAGTACAGGGGGCACAGATACGCAGTATTTT.

This clone has a single count. V usage is TRBV5-1 and J usage is TRBJ2-5; 11 nucleotides agree with TRBD2. The CDR3 covers 18 residues. J gave up 0 bases and V 2 bases, and 9 bases lay outside the gene matches. Germline loops: CDR1 SGHRS, CDR2 YFSETQ. CDR3 sequence reads: CASSLNSRTSGYQETQYF. DNA for the CDR3: TGCGCCAGCAGCTTAAACTCTCGGACTAGCGGGTACCAAGAGACCCAGTACTTC.

The chain employs TRBV12-5 and TRBJ1-5; a weak D match, TRBD1 (5 bases). This CDR3 is 12 amino acids long. Trimming stripped 6 bases from V and 5 bases from J, with 8 bases between. Germline CDR1 is LGHNT and CDR2 is FRNRAP. CDR3: CASGSGDQPQHF. CDR3 sequence (DNA): TGTGCTAGTGGCTCGGGGGATCAGCCCCAGCATTTT.

The V and J genes are TRBV5-7 and TRBJ1-2; D gene uncertain. TRBV5-7 is treated as an ORF (open reading frame) with a function not yet certain. CDR3 length equals 12 residues. V was trimmed by 3 bases and J by 7 bases, leaving 10 bases between them. Written as DNA, the CDR3 is TGTGCCAGCAGCTGGTCCCTGGGTGGCTACACCTTC. Protein: CASSWSLGGYTF.

The V and J genes are TRBV4-1 and TRBJ2-5, with TRBD2 matching over 10 bases. Germline CDR1 and CDR2: MGHRA and YSYEKL. This CDR3 is 16 amino acids long. Germline trimming cut 0 bases from V and 5 bases from J; bases unmatched to any gene: 6. The CDR3 sequence: CASSQDHSGGPETQYF. Written as DNA, the CDR3 is TGCGCCAGCAGCCAAGATCATAGCGGGGGGCCGGAGACCCAGTACTTC.

The chain couples TRBV5-1 to TRBJ1-4; 7 nucleotides line up with TRBD1. The CDR3 has 17 amino acids. V gave up 4 bases and J gave up 0 bases; unmatched junction bases: 9. The germline gives CDR1 SGHRS, CDR2 YFSETQ. CDR3 protein: CASSPTGTVATNEKLFF. For the CDR3, the DNA is TGCGCCAGCAGCCCGACGGGGACAGTGGCAACTAATGAAAAACTGTTTTTT.

The chain combines TRBV7-9 with TRBJ2-7; D might be TRBD2 (5 bases). This CDR3 spans 11 amino acids. Germline CDR1 and CDR2: SEHNR and FQNEAQ (reference sequence). The germline V and J ends were trimmed by 5 bases and 6 bases, with 8 bases remaining between them. The CDR3 is CASSQEGEQYF. The DNA of the CDR3 is TGTGCCAGCAGCCAAGAGGGCGAGCAGTACTTC. Drawing the rest from reference TRBV7-9 and TRBJ2-7, the complete variable domain is DTGVSQNPRHKITKRGQNVTFRCDPISEHNRLYWYRQTLGQGPEFLTYFQNEAQLEKSRLLSDRFSAERPKGSFSTLEIQRTEQGDSAMYLCASSQEGEQYFGPGTRLTVT.

The chain couples TRBV11-2 to TRBJ2-6; D is perhaps TRBD1 (6 bases). V shed 6 bases and J shed 1 base, with 13 bases lying between them. Germline CDR1 SGHAT, CDR2 FQNNGV. The CDR3 loop spans 16 amino acids. The DNA of the CDR3 is TGTGCCAGCAGTGGGGGCCGGGTGTCTGGGGCCAACGTCCTGACTTTC. Encoded protein: CASSGGRVSGANVLTF. The complete variable domain, with remaining parts taken from reference TRBV11-2 and TRBJ2-6, reads EAGVAQSPRYKIIEKRQSVAFWCNPISGHATLYWYQQILGQGPKLLIQFQNNGVVDDSQLPKDRFSAERLKGVDSTLKIQPAKLEDSAVYLCASSGGRVSGANVLTFGAGSRLTVL.

The chain is built from TRBV30 and TRBJ2-3; 8 bases line up with TRBD2. The length of the CDR3 is 13 residues. Germline V gene lookup returns CDR1 GTSNPN and CDR2 SVGIG (reference sequence). The V and J ends lost 1 base and 6 bases, in that order; junction bases with no gene match: 3. The CDR3 DNA follows: TGTGCCTGGAGTGCGGCGGGAGGCGATACGCAGTATTTT. Its protein is CAWSAAGGDTQYF.

The chain uses TRBV2 and TRBJ2-7; possible D gene TRBD1, 6 bases. V was pared by 8 bases and J by 0 bases, with 8 bases between. Looked up from germline, CDR1 is SNHLY and CDR2 is FYNNEI. The CDR3 runs 12 residues. The CDR3 sequence is CASRDNSYEQYF. The CDR3 DNA reads TGTGCCAGCCGGGACAACTCCTACGAGCAGTACTTC.

The rearrangement joins TRBV7-3 to TRBJ2-7; 9 bases line up with TRBD1. The CDR3 contains 19 residues. The trim removed 6 bases at V and 2 bases at J, leaving 20 bases unmatched. In germline, CDR1 is SGHTA, CDR2 FQGTGA. The CDR3 region has the DNA TGTGCCAGCAGTCATTTAATGAATCCCGGGACAGGGATAGCCTACGAGCAGTACTTC. Its translation is CASSHLMNPGTGIAYEQYF. Looking up the rest from reference TRBV7-3 and TRBJ2-7 gives the full variable domain: GAGVSQTPSNKVTEKGKYVELRCDPISGHTALYWYRQSLGQGPEFLIYFQGTGAADDSGLPNDRFFAVRPEGSVSTLKIQRTERGDSAVYLCASSHLMNPGTGIAYEQYFGPGTRLTVT.

This chain connects TRBV7-8 to TRBJ2-7; the match to TRBD2 covers 11 bases. Germline loops: CDR1 SGHVS, CDR2 FQNEAQ. The CDR3 contains 14 residues. J was trimmed by 4 bases and V by 4 bases; bases with no gene match: 3. In nucleotides, the CDR3 is TGTGCCAGCAGCTCGGCTAGCGGGGGGTACGAGCAGTACTTC. It translates to CASSSASGGYEQYF.

The V gene is TRBV2, the J gene TRBJ1-3; no clear D gene. Trimming stripped 0 bases from V and 10 bases from J, with 7 bases between. Germline values: CDR1 SNHLY, CDR2 FYNNEI. The CDR3 totals 12 residues. The CDR3 bases are TGTGCCAGCAGTGAAGCAGTTAGGACCATATATTTT. Protein sequence: CASSEAVRTIYF.

The chain joins TRBV3-1 (or the pseudogene TRBV3-2) to TRBJ2-1; TRBD2 agrees at 7 bases. The CDR3 spans 16 residues. V shed 1 base and J 4 bases; nucleotides not matched to a gene: 7. Germline V CDR1 and CDR2: LGHDT, YNNKEL (reference sequence). In DNA, the CDR3 is TGTGCCAGCAGCCAAGTATCGGGGGGAACGTACAATGAGCAGTTCTTC. Its translation is CASSQVSGGTYNEQFF.

The chain has TRBV30 and TRBJ2-3, with unresolved D. V was clipped by 5 bases and J by 1 base, with 4 bases between them. The CDR3 is 11 residues long. The V gene's germline CDR1 is GTSNPN and CDR2 SVGIG (reference sequence). CDR3 sequence (DNA): TGTGCCTGGTACCGCACAGATACGCAGTATTTT. Translated: CAWYRTDTQYF.

J is TRBJ2-7 and V is TRBV5-4; 13 bases line up with TRBD2. The ends lost 5 bases at V and 2 bases at J; junction bases unmatched: 4. There are 15 residues in the CDR3. Germline lookup yields CDR1 SGHNT and CDR2 YYREEE (reference sequence). The CDR3 spells CASSSTSGRAYEQYF. CDR3 sequence (DNA): TGTGCCAGCAGTTCTACTAGCGGGAGGGCCTACGAGCAGTACTTC.

The V gene is TRBV5-1, the J gene TRBJ1-6; D gene unclear. Germline V CDR1 and CDR2: SGHRS, YFSETQ. The CDR3 is 14 amino acids. V lost 4 bases, J lost 10 bases, and 15 bases lay in between. This chain's CDR3 is CASSDDTPPSPLHF. DNA of the CDR3: TGCGCCAGCAGCGACGACACCCCCCCCTCACCCCTCCACTTT.

The J gene is TRBJ2-3, the V gene TRBV28; tentatively, D is TRBD2 (5 bases). The V end lost 1 base, the J end lost 2 bases, and 10 bases lay between the germline ends. CDR1 and CDR2 (germline): MDHEN, SYDVKM. This CDR3 spans 15 amino acids. CDR3 in amino acids: CASSLSSGNTDTQYF. In DNA form, the CDR3 reads TGTGCCAGCAGTTTATCCTCGGGGAACACAGATACGCAGTATTTT.